This T cell receptor beta chain was obtained from a study of T cell changes during pregnancy in multiple sclerosis. This table comes from immunoSEQ multiplex PCR, and its TCRdb copy is limited to in-frame clones, with some not included. The data contain tens of thousands of clones, more than 80% of them singletons. CDR3 length equals 17 residues. V lost 1 base to trimming and J lost 4 bases; unmatched junction nucleotides: 10. Looked up from germline, CDR1 is LGHNA and CDR2 is YNFKEQ. This sequence originates from a female donor with multiple sclerosis, enrolled in a pregnancy study. This rearrangement joins TRBV4-2 to TRBJ2-3; 8 bases align to TRBD2. The sequenced sample was CD4+ T cells from peripheral blood mononuclear cells, obtained in the first trimester of pregnancy. CDR3 sequence (DNA): TGTGCCAGCAGCCAAGCGTCGTTCGGGGGGGCCCCAGATACGCAGTATTTT. As protein: CASSQASFGGAPDTQYF.